The 29 T cell receptor beta chains listed next were all sequenced from one sample in a study of shared clonotypes between healthy human individuals. The protocol was immunoSEQ multiplex PCR, while the TCRdb copy is restricted to in-frame clones and leaves out a portion. The repertoire has about 2.3 million clones, 85% to 95% of them found once; the top ten carry 0.37%. Source material: naive CD4+ T cells from PBMCs. Indicated subset: CD45RA+ positively selected. The receptor set was obtained from a young man in good health. Some clones in this sample may be carry-over from other donors' samples.

The V and J genes are TRBV5-5 and TRBJ2-7; D may match TRBD1 or TRBD2 (5 bases each). V was clipped by 3 bases and J by 8 bases, with 12 bases between them. The CDR3 runs to 12 residues. CDR1 and CDR2 (germline): SGHKS, YYEKEE (reference sequence). CDR3 sequence (DNA): TGTGCCAGCAGCTCACCCGGGACCCAGCAGTACTTC. Its translation: CASSSPGTQQYF.

The V gene is TRBV4-1, the J gene TRBJ2-3, with 11 bases identical to TRBD2. The CDR3 totals 15 residues. The trim removed 6 bases at V and 1 base at J, leaving 3 bases unmatched. The V gene's germline CDR1 is MGHRA and CDR2 YSYEKL. CDR3 region: CASRLLAGGTDTQYF. Here the CDR3 DNA reads TGCGCCAGCAGACTACTAGCGGGAGGCACAGATACGCAGTATTTT.

V usage is TRBV7-6 and J usage is TRBJ2-5, with D tentatively TRBD1 or TRBD2 (6 bases each). Germline CDR1 SGHVS, CDR2 FNYEAQ. The CDR3 is made up of 16 amino acids. The V and J ends lost 5 bases and 5 bases respectively, with 21 bases between them. The CDR3 DNA follows: TGTGCCAGCAGCCTCCAACTACGCGGAGGGGGGGAGACCCAGTACTTC. The encoded protein is CASSLQLRGGGETQYF.

The gene calls are TRBV9 and TRBJ1-2; 10 bases line up with TRBD1. V was clipped by 0 bases and J by 4 bases; unmatched bases: 15. The CDR3 has 19 residues. Germline loops: CDR1 SGDLS, CDR2 YYNGEE. For the CDR3, the DNA is TGTGCCAGCAGCGTAGGCCCGGGGGACAGGGGAACTCAAGGCTATGGCTACACCTTC. Translated: CASSVGPGDRGTQGYGYTF.

Note on this clone: The identical CDR3 is also encoded by other nucleotide sequences in the sample. The chain combines TRBV19 with TRBJ1-5, with D tentatively TRBD1 (5 bases). The CDR3 contains 14 residues. CDR1 and CDR2 from the germline V gene are LNHDA and SQIVND (reference sequence). V gave up 6 bases and J gave up 2 bases, with 11 bases separating them. CDR3 in DNA: TGTGCCAGTAGCCGGGACCGCGGCAATCAGCCCCAGCATTTT. This encodes CASSRDRGNQPQHF.

The gene calls are TRBV6-6 and TRBJ2-7; TRBD1 aligns across 10 bases. The V and J ends lost 6 bases and 2 bases, in that order; junction bases with no gene match: 10. Germline lookup yields CDR1 MNHNY and CDR2 SVGAGI (reference sequence). The CDR3 has 16 amino acids. The CDR3 sequence: CASSLSGTGATYEQYF. The CDR3 DNA is TGTGCCAGCAGCCTTTCCGGGACAGGGGCAACCTACGAGCAGTACTTC.

The V call is TRBV2, the J call TRBJ2-5; perhaps TRBD2 as D (6 bases). The CDR3 consists of 17 residues. Trimming shortened V by 4 bases and J by 7 bases, and 25 bases separated the two germline ends. Germline CDR1 is SNHLY and CDR2 is FYNNEI. The CDR3 reads CASSGYRGSGSAGTQYF. Here the CDR3 DNA reads TGTGCCAGCAGTGGGTATCGAGGTAGCGGCTCAGCAGGGACCCAGTACTTC. Filled out from reference TRBV2 and TRBJ2-5, the complete variable domain reads EPEVTQTPSHQVTQMGQEVILRCVPISNHLYFYWYRQILGQKVEFLVSFYNNEISEKSEIFDDQFSVERPDGSNFTLKIRSTKLEDSAMYFCASSGYRGSGSAGTQYFGPGTRLLVL.

The genes are TRBV4-3 and TRBJ1-5; TRBD1 agrees at 10 bases. Germline CDR1 is LGHNA and CDR2 is YSLEER. The CDR3 is 14 amino acids. The V and J ends lost 0 bases and 9 bases, in that order; junction bases with no gene match: 2. The CDR3 region is CASSQETGGRPQHF. Written as DNA, the CDR3 is TGCGCCAGCAGCCAAGAGACAGGGGGCCGGCCCCAGCATTTT.

The J gene is TRBJ1-2, the V gene TRBV5-1; TRBD1 agrees at 10 bases. The CDR3 extends over 14 amino acids. CDR1 and CDR2 from the germline V gene are SGHRS and YFSETQ. Unmatched junction bases numbered 8, after V lost 4 bases and J lost 8 bases. The CDR3 spells CASSPGGDRGGYTF. The DNA of the CDR3 is TGCGCCAGCAGCCCGGGCGGGGACAGGGGAGGCTACACCTTC. Variable domain in full (rest from reference TRBV5-1 and TRBJ1-2): KAGVTQTPRYLIKTRGQQVTLSCSPISGHRSVSWYQQTPGQGLQFLFEYFSETQRNKGNFPGRFSGRQFSNSRSEMNVSTLELGDSALYLCASSPGGDRGGYTFGSGTRLTVV.

The chain employs TRBV5-1 and TRBJ2-5; unclear D gene. CDR3 length: 13 residues. CDR1 is SGHRS and CDR2 is YFSETQ in the germline V gene. V gave up 4 bases and J gave up 5 bases, with 12 bases separating them. For the CDR3, the DNA is TGCGCCAGCAGCCCTCTGGACGGGGAGACCCAGTACTTC. Its protein product is CASSPLDGETQYF.

V and J are TRBV11-2 and TRBJ2-7, with D possibly TRBD2 on 5 matching bases. This CDR3 spans 16 amino acids. The V gene's germline CDR1 is SGHAT and CDR2 FQNNGV. Trimming left V 5 bases short and J 0 bases short, with 17 bases between. The DNA for the CDR3 is TGTGCCAGCAGCCCGACCCCCTCCCGGGGCTCCTACGAGCAGTACTTC. It translates to CASSPTPSRGSYEQYF. Full variable domain (outside the CDR3, taken from reference TRBV11-2 and TRBJ2-7): EAGVAQSPRYKIIEKRQSVAFWCNPISGHATLYWYQQILGQGPKLLIQFQNNGVVDDSQLPKDRFSAERLKGVDSTLKIQPAKLEDSAVYLCASSPTPSRGSYEQYFGPGTRLTVT.

This clone has only a few counts. This chain joins TRBV4-1 and TRBJ1-5, with D unresolved. Trimming stripped 4 bases from V and 3 bases from J, with 16 bases between. Germline V CDR1 and CDR2: MGHRA, YSYEKL. The CDR3 is made up of 16 amino acids. The CDR3 reads CASSPSQRVNNQPQHF. CDR3 coding DNA: TGCGCCAGCAGCCCGTCTCAACGGGTGAACAATCAGCCCCAGCATTTT.

The J gene is TRBJ1-2, the V gene TRBV28; possibly TRBD1 for D (5 bases). CDR1 MDHEN and CDR2 SYDVKM come from the germline V gene. There are 12 residues in the CDR3. V dropped 6 bases and J dropped 3 bases, with 8 bases sitting between them. CDR3 DNA sequence: TGTGCCAGCAGAGGGACGGACTATGGCTACACCTTC. This codes for CASRGTDYGYTF.

V usage is TRBV28 and J usage is TRBJ1-1, with D perhaps TRBD1 (5 bases). Trimming took off 10 bases at V and 1 base at J, with 10 bases between the two ends. CDR3 length: 12 residues. CDR1 is MDHEN and CDR2 is SYDVKM in the germline V gene. The DNA of the CDR3 is TGTGCCATCAGGGTTGCGAACACTGAAGCTTTCTTT. Its protein is CAIRVANTEAFF.

The sample holds a few counts of this clone. The chain couples TRBV7-9 to TRBJ1-1; 8 bases align to TRBD1. Germline trimming cut 5 bases from V and 0 bases from J; bases unmatched to any gene: 8. The CDR3 has 16 amino acids. CDR1 is SEHNR, CDR2 FQNEAQ, per germline (reference sequence). In DNA, the CDR3 is TGTGCCAGCAGCCCCAACAGGGGGAGTATGAACACTGAAGCTTTCTTT. Translation: CASSPNRGSMNTEAFF.

Worth noting for this clone: Other nucleotide sequences in the sample specify the same CDR3. This chain connects TRBV5-1 to TRBJ1-1; the D gene is possibly TRBD1 (5 bases). Germline CDR1 SGHRS, CDR2 YFSETQ. The length of the CDR3 is 14 residues. V gave up 1 base and J gave up 3 bases, with 10 bases separating them. The CDR3 DNA reads as TGCGCCAGCAGCTTGCCCAGGGTGGACACTGAAGCTTTCTTT. Its translation: CASSLPRVDTEAFF.

The J gene is TRBJ2-3, the V gene TRBV29-1; D is possibly TRBD1 (5 bases). Germline loops: CDR1 SQVTM, CDR2 ANQGSEA. V lost 2 bases and J lost 4, with 13 bases in between. The CDR3 extends over 14 amino acids. The CDR3 here is CSVESGFDADTQYF. The CDR3 region has the DNA TGCAGCGTTGAATCAGGGTTCGATGCAGATACGCAGTATTTT.

A single count supports this clone. This sequence joins TRBV18 and TRBJ2-7; no firm D call. The CDR3 runs 15 residues. The V and J ends lost 2 bases and 2 bases respectively, with 13 bases between them. CDR1 KGHSH and CDR2 LQKENI come from the germline V gene. Here the CDR3 DNA reads TGTGCCAGCTCACCATCTTCCGACGGCGCCTACGAGCAGTACTTC. Translated, it gives CASSPSSDGAYEQYF.

This chain joins TRBV10-3 and TRBJ2-3, with 11 bases fitting TRBD2. J gave up 1 base and V 3 bases, and 9 bases lay outside the gene matches. Germline CDR1 is ENHRY and CDR2 is SYGVKD. This CDR3 comprises 18 residues. CDR3 amino acids: CAISDLAGGISGTDTQYF. The CDR3 DNA sequence: TGTGCCATCAGTGATCTAGCGGGAGGAATCTCCGGCACAGATACGCAGTATTTT.

About this clone: The sample holds other DNA sequences that translate to the same CDR3. CDR3 sequence (DNA): TGCGCCAGCAGCCAAGGTGGAGGGGTCGAGACCCAGTACTTC. Translation gives CASSQGGGVETQYF. This sequence joins TRBV4-1 and TRBJ2-5; maybe TRBD2 (6 bases). Between the trimmed V and J ends, which lost 1 base and 5 bases, there was a span of 11 bases. Germline V gene lookup returns CDR1 MGHRA and CDR2 YSYEKL. The length of the CDR3 is 14 residues.

Concerning this clone itself: Other DNA sequences in this sample translate to the same CDR3. The chain is built from TRBV5-4 and TRBJ2-5; no firm D call. CDR1 and CDR2 from the germline V gene are SGHNT and YYREEE (reference sequence). V was cut by 6 bases and J by 0 bases, with 3 bases left in between. The CDR3 is made up of 11 amino acids. CDR3 region: CASTNQETQYF. The CDR3 DNA reads as TGTGCCAGCACGAACCAAGAGACCCAGTACTTC.

The rearrangement uses TRBV6-5 and TRBJ2-3; D is ambiguous. V was cut by 5 bases and J by 0 bases, with 9 bases left in between. The CDR3 covers 14 residues. The germline V gene encodes CDR1 MNHEY and CDR2 SVGAGI. Here the CDR3 DNA reads TGTGCCAGCAGTCTCCGCCCGAGCACAGATACGCAGTATTTT. This codes for CASSLRPSTDTQYF.

The rearrangement links TRBV7-9 to TRBJ2-7; 8 bases are a match to TRBD2. With 3 bases clipped from V and 4 bases from J, the junction kept 5 bases outside the gene matches. CDR1 is SEHNR and CDR2 is FQNEAQ in the germline V gene (reference sequence). The CDR3 is made up of 14 amino acids. The CDR3 region has the DNA TGTGCCAGCAGCTTCCAAGCGGGAGATTACGAGCAGTACTTC. Translating it yields CASSFQAGDYEQYF.

The chain links TRBV10-2 to TRBJ2-1; possibly TRBD1 for D (8 bases). CDR3 length: 16 residues. The V gene lost 5 bases and the J gene lost 7 bases, with 21 bases spanning the gap. CDR1 is WSHSY and CDR2 is SAAADI in the germline V gene. The CDR3 nucleotides are TGCGCCAGCAGTACCGTAGCCACAGGGGGGGAGAATGAGCAGTTCTTC. This gives the protein CASSTVATGGENEQFF.

The chain is built from TRBV30 and TRBJ2-5; no clear D. The J call may not be correct, given that the DNA end is closer to TRBJ2-7. Germline V lookup: CDR1 GTSNPN, CDR2 SVGIG (reference sequence). The CDR3 sequence is 14 residues long. The CDR3 sequence is CAWSLVPSSYEQYF. CDR3 nucleotides: TGTGCCTGGAGTCTAGTTCCTAGCTCCTACGAGCAGTACTTC.

The chain has TRBV5-5 and TRBJ1-2, with TRBD1 matching 9 bases. CDR1 and CDR2 (germline): SGHKS, YYEKEE (reference sequence). After removal of 4 bases from V and 2 bases from J, the junction contained 3 bases not matched to a gene. This CDR3 has 14 amino acids. The CDR3 is CASSRQGGNYGYTF. The DNA of the CDR3 is TGTGCCAGCAGCAGACAGGGGGGAAACTATGGCTACACCTTC.

As for this clone: The sample holds other DNA sequences that translate to the same CDR3. This chain connects TRBV28 to TRBJ1-3; D is perhaps TRBD1 (5 bases). The germline CDR1 and CDR2 sequences are MDHEN and SYDVKM. The CDR3 covers 15 residues. Trimming stripped 4 bases from V and 0 bases from J, with 10 bases between. The DNA for the CDR3 is TGTGCCAGCAGTTCAACAGGACGCTCTGGAAACACCATATATTTT. Translating gives CASSSTGRSGNTIYF.

The CDR3 here is CASSQDGAAGGYGYTF. The DNA for the CDR3 is TGTGCCAGCAGCCAAGACGGGGCGGCTGGCGGCTATGGCTACACCTTC. The chain combines TRBV14 with TRBJ1-2, with D possibly being TRBD1 (5 bases). The CDR3 loop spans 16 amino acids. Germline CDR1 SGHDN, CDR2 FVKESK. The V end lost 0 bases, the J end lost 4 bases, and 15 bases lay between the germline ends.

Points on this clone: Within the sample, other DNA sequences also encode this same CDR3. This CDR3 is CASSIWGTEAFF. CDR3 sequence (DNA): TGTGCCAGTAGTATTTGGGGGACTGAAGCTTTCTTT. This sequence joins TRBV19 and TRBJ1-1; D possibly corresponds to TRBD1 (5 bases). The CDR3 runs to 12 residues. V shed 3 bases and J shed 5 bases, with 7 bases lying between them. Germline V gene sequence: CDR1 LNHDA, CDR2 SQIVND (reference sequence).